The rows below give T cell receptor beta chains drawn from one sample of a study of blood T cell repertoires in COVID-19. Repertoires were generated with immunoSEQ multiplex PCR, while TCRdb's copy carries only in-frame clones and drops some. The table includes roughly 170,000 clones, more than 65% detected once. What was sequenced was peripheral blood. The receptors shown here come from a woman between 55 and 75 years old with COVID-19, enrolled during active disease. Each CDR3 is given with its conserved first and last residue. A D gene is named only where the DNA matches it firmly. The size field is filled for only some rows; it gives once, few, many or a size class.

CDR3 protein | CDR3 DNA | J gene | V gene | D gene | clone size
CASSYLGGNTEAFF | TGTGCCAGCAGTTACCTGGGGGGGAACACTGAAGCTTTCTTT | TRBJ1-1 | TRBV2 | . | .
CASSLKGGTGELFF | TGTGCCAGCAGCTTAAAGGGAGGCACCGGGGAGCTGTTTTTT | TRBJ2-2 | TRBV7-3 | . | .
CASSRAPNEKLFF | TGTGCCAGCAGCCGAGCCCCTAATGAAAAACTGTTTTTT | TRBJ1-4 | TRBV11-2 | . | .
CASSLDRISGNTIYF | TGTGCCAGCAGCCTAGACAGGATATCTGGAAACACCATATATTTT | TRBJ1-3 | TRBV6-2/TRBV6-3 | . | few
CASSLLVGPIGANVLTF | TGTGCCAGCAGCTTATTAGTCGGTCCTATTGGGGCCAACGTCCTGACTTTC | TRBJ2-6 | TRBV7-2 | . | once
CASSLITGTGYGYTF | TGTGCCAGCAGCTTAATAACCGGGACAGGCTATGGCTACACCTTC | TRBJ1-2 | TRBV5-6 | TRBD1 | .
CASSPPQGTGELFF | TGTGCCAGCTCACCACCTCAGGGGACCGGGGAGCTGTTTTTT | TRBJ2-2 | TRBV18 | . | .
CASSTIAGGSTRTDTQYF | TGTGCCAGTAGTACAATAGCGGGAGGAAGTACCCGCACAGATACGCAGTATTTT | TRBJ2-3 | TRBV19 | TRBD2 | .
CASSFAKRGGRSNEKLFF | TGTGCCAGCAGCTTTGCCAAGAGAGGGGGACGGAGTAATGAAAAACTGTTTTTT | TRBJ1-4 | TRBV7-8 | . | .
CASSPRGDGEQYF | TGTGCCAGCAGCCCACGGGGGGACGGCGAGCAGTACTTC | TRBJ2-7 | TRBV7-8 | TRBD2 | .
CASSQPGTRSGELFF | TGTGCCAGCAGCCAACCTGGGACTCGAAGCGGGGAGCTGTTTTTT | TRBJ2-2 | TRBV9 | . | once
CASSRTGNEQYF | TGTGCCAGCAGCCGGACAGGGAACGAGCAGTACTTC | TRBJ2-7 | TRBV7-8 | TRBD1 | .
CAWSRGTGITEAFF | TGTGCCTGGAGTAGGGGGACAGGGATCACTGAAGCTTTCTTT | TRBJ1-1 | TRBV30 | TRBD1 | .
CASSVEGREFDEQYF | TGTGCCAGCAGCGTGGAGGGGCGGGAGTTCGACGAGCAGTACTTC | TRBJ2-7 | TRBV6-1 | TRBD2 | .
CASSLGTANEKLFF | TGTGCCAGTAGTCTGGGTACAGCTAATGAAAAACTGTTTTTT | TRBJ1-4 | TRBV19 | . | .
CASSTGTSGTRYEQYF | TGTGCCAGCAGCACCGGGACTAGCGGGACCCGCTACGAGCAGTACTTC | TRBJ2-7 | TRBV5-4 | TRBD2 | .
CASSQWWRNTGELFF | TGTGCCAGCAGCCAATGGTGGAGGAATACCGGGGAGCTGTTTTTT | TRBJ2-2 | TRBV16 | . | .
CASSGETGYHGELFF | TGTGCCAGCAGTGGCGAAACAGGGTACCACGGGGAGCTGTTTTTT | TRBJ2-2 | TRBV2 | . | .
CASSLATGSSYNEQFF | TGCGCCAGCAGCTTGGCGACAGGGAGCTCCTACAATGAGCAGTTCTTC | TRBJ2-1 | TRBV5-1 | TRBD1 | .
CASSFPGTYGYTF | TGTGCCAGCAGTTTCCCAGGAACCTATGGCTACACCTTC | TRBJ1-2 | TRBV12-3/TRBV12-4 | . | .
CASRSRGNQPQHF | TGTGCCAGCAGATCCAGGGGGAATCAGCCCCAGCATTTT | TRBJ1-5 | TRBV6-5 | TRBD1 | once
CASRPGYRGTEAFF | TGTGCCAGCAGACCGGGCTACCGGGGCACTGAAGCTTTCTTT | TRBJ1-1 | TRBV28 | . | .
CSVAGGSSSYEQYF | TGCAGCGTGGCCGGGGGGTCAAGCTCCTACGAGCAGTACTTC | TRBJ2-7 | TRBV29-1 | TRBD2 | .
CASSIGTGWDEKLFF | TGTGCCAGTAGTATAGGGACAGGATGGGATGAAAAACTGTTTTTT | TRBJ1-4 | TRBV19 | TRBD1 | once
CASSTTGGITNEKLFF | TGTGCCAGCAGTACCACGGGGGGGATAACTAATGAAAAACTGTTTTTT | TRBJ1-4 | TRBV6-6 | . | .
CAEEQGSYEQYF | TGTGCCGAAGAGCAGGGGAGCTACGAGCAGTACTTC | TRBJ2-7 | TRBV25-1 | . | few
CSARGQGEKLFF | TGCAGCGCAAGAGGACAGGGAGAAAAACTGTTTTTT | TRBJ1-4 | TRBV29-1 | TRBD1 | .
CASSLAPGLAGEQFF | TGTGCCAGCAGCTTAGCCCCGGGACTAGCTGGCGAGCAGTTCTTC | TRBJ2-1 | TRBV11-1 | TRBD2 | .
CASSLGSGRTDTQYF | TGTGCCAGCAGCTTAGGTAGCGGGAGGACAGATACGCAGTATTTT | TRBJ2-3 | TRBV11-3 | TRBD2 | .
CASSYLRLIGTDTQYF | TGTGCCAGCAGCTATCTTCGACTAATTGGCACAGATACGCAGTATTTT | TRBJ2-3 | TRBV7-2 | . | once
CSDTGDNEQFF | TGCAGCGACACAGGCGACAATGAGCAGTTCTTC | TRBJ2-1 | TRBV29-1 | . | .
CASLTDLYGYTF | TGTGCCAGCCTGACAGATCTCTATGGCTACACCTTC | TRBJ1-2 | TRBV2 | . | few
CAWNRRRGGNIQYF | TGTGCCTGGAATCGGAGGCGGGGCGGGAACATTCAGTACTTC | TRBJ2-4 | TRBV30 | . | .
CASSPQGGEQFF | TGTGCCAGCAGCCCTCAGGGCGGTGAGCAGTTCTTC | TRBJ2-1 | TRBV7-8 | . | .
CASSSLTFGYGYTF | TGTGCCAGCAGTTCCTTGACTTTCGGCTATGGCTACACCTTC | TRBJ1-2 | TRBV6-5 | . | .
CASSGQGGETQYF | TGTGCCAGTAGTGGACAGGGAGGGGAGACCCAGTACTTC | TRBJ2-5 | TRBV19 | . | .
CASAPGTGTEAFF | TGTGCCAGTGCCCCAGGCACCGGCACTGAAGCTTTCTTT | TRBJ1-1 | TRBV19 | . | .
CASSFDWVNNEQFF | TGTGCCAGCAGCTTCGACTGGGTTAACAATGAGCAGTTCTTC | TRBJ2-1 | TRBV7-9 | . | few
CASSQEGSGGVSNQPQHF | TGTGCCAGCAGCCAAGAAGGGTCAGGGGGTGTTAGCAATCAGCCCCAGCATTTT | TRBJ1-5 | TRBV4-2 | TRBD1 | .
CASSLRTGTNTEAFF | TGTGCCAGCAGTTTACGGACAGGGACTAATACTGAAGCTTTCTTT | TRBJ1-1 | TRBV27 | TRBD1 | .
CASSIAGRGGAGYNEQFF | TGTGCCAGTAGTATAGCGGGCCGCGGGGGGGCAGGTTACAATGAGCAGTTCTTC | TRBJ2-1 | TRBV19 | TRBD2 | .
CASTYRGAPNQPQHF | TGTGCCAGTACCTATCGCGGGGCACCCAATCAGCCCCAGCATTTT | TRBJ1-5 | TRBV19 | . | .
CASRQGSEQYF | TGTGCCAGCAGGCAGGGTTCCGAGCAGTACTTC | TRBJ2-7 | TRBV7-2 | . | .
CASSLKVAVGDRFFSGANVLTF | TGTGCCAGCAGCTTAAAGGTGGCTGTCGGGGACAGATTTTTCTCTGGGGCCAACGTCCTGACTTTC | TRBJ2-6 | TRBV7-3 | TRBD1 | .
CASSLRDREETQYF | TGTGCCAGCAGCTTACGGGACAGGGAAGAGACCCAGTACTTC | TRBJ2-5 | TRBV7-9 | TRBD1 | few
CASSLRSSGSEQYF | TGTGCCAGCAGTCTGCGGAGCAGCGGCTCCGAGCAGTACTTC | TRBJ2-7 | TRBV28 | . | .
CASSHLDRFYTEAFF | TGTGCCAGCAGCCACCTAGACAGGTTTTACACTGAAGCTTTCTTT | TRBJ1-1 | TRBV3-1/TRBV3-2 | . | .
CASSRLGTSGVNEQFF | TGTGCCAGCAGCCGACTTGGGACTAGCGGGGTCAATGAGCAGTTCTTC | TRBJ2-1 | TRBV14 | TRBD2 | .
CASSSVQRTGDYEQYF | TGTGCCAGCAGTTCAGTTCAGCGGACAGGGGATTACGAGCAGTACTTC | TRBJ2-7 | TRBV27 | TRBD1 | .
CASSLSARGQTEAFF | TGCGCCAGCAGCTTGTCCGCCAGGGGGCAGACTGAAGCTTTCTTT | TRBJ1-1 | TRBV5-1 | TRBD1 | .
CASSSLQDNEQFF | TGTGCCAGCAGCTCCCTCCAGGACAATGAGCAGTTCTTC | TRBJ2-1 | TRBV7-9 | . | .
CASSWRDRGYYGYTF | TGTGCCAGCAGTTGGAGGGACAGGGGTTACTATGGCTACACCTTC | TRBJ1-2 | TRBV28 | TRBD1 | .
CASSFIGGMSNTEAFF | TGTGCCAGCAGTTTTATAGGGGGAATGTCGAATACTGAAGCTTTCTTT | TRBJ1-1 | TRBV28 | . | many